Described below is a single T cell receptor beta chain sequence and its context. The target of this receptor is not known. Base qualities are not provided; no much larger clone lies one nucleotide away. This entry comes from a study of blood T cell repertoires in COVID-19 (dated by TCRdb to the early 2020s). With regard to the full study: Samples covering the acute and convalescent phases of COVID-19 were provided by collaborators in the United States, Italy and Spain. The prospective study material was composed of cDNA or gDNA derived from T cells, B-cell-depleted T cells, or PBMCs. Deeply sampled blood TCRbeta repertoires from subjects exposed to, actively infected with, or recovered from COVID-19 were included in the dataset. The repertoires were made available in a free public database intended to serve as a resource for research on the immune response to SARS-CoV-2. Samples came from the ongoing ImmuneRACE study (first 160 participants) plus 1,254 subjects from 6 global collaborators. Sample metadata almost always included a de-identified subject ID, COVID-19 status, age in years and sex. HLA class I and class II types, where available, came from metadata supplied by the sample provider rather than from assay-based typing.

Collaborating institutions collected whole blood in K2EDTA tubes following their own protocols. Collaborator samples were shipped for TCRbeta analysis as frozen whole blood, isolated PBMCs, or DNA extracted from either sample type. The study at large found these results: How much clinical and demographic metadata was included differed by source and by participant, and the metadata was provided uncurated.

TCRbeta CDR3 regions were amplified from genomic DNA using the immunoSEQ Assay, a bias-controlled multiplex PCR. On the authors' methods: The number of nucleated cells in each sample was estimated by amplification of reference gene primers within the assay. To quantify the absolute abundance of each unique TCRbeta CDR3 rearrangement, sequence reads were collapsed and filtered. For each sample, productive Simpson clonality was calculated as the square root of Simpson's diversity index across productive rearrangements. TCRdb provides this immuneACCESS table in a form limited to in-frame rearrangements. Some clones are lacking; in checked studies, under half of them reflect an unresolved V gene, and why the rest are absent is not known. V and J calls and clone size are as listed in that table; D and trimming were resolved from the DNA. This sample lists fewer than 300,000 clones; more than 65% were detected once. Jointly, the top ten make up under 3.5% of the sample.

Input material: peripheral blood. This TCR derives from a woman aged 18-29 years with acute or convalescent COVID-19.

The sequence in DNA is TGTGCCACCAGTGATTCCTCAGGGACTAGCGGGAGGCTCAATGAGCAGTTCTTC. Its translation is CATSDSSGTSGRLNEQFF. The sequence joins TRBV24-1 to TRBJ2-1; TRBD2 fits 15 bases in the junction. The V end gives up 2 bases and the J end 6 bases, leaving 7 bases in the junction not matched to a gene. The CDR3 spans 18 residues, from the cysteine through the phenylalanine. The sequence is cut down to CDR3 DNA, 54 bases in frame from base 1. CDR1 and CDR2 are drawn from the germline V gene: KGHDR, SFDVKD.